The present entry profiles one T cell receptor (beta chain) with its context. Antigen specificity is unknown. This sample was included in a study of tumor and adjacent non-tumor tissue in lung cancer. Whole-study context: Approximately 4 million productive TCRbeta reads were obtained per sample on average.

This sample's RNA came from whole unsorted tissue. TCRbeta libraries were built with three rounds of nested PCR, modified from ARM-PCR. TCRdb processed the multiplex PCR reads anew with MiXCR; each CDR3 protein has one entry. The table has 130,000 or so distinct CDR3 sequences, around three fifths seen once. Study-level points and caveats: Tumor tissue had significantly higher TCR diversity than normal lung.

Sequencing was done on a sample of lung tumor tissue. This TCR derives from a man in his thirties or forties with non-small cell lung cancer.

The CDR3 nucleotides read TGCAGCACTAGTAGCGGGAGGGCCTTGGAGACCCAGTACTTC. It is translated as CSTSSGRALETQYF. The V and J genes are TRBV20-1 and TRBJ2-5; 11 bases agree with TRBD2. The CDR3 is 14 residues long. Germline-derived CDR1 and CDR2 are DFQATT and SNEGSKA (reference sequence).